Sequencing of this T cell receptor beta chain was carried out in a study of cytomegalovirus exposure and HLA in healthy donors. As for the study in general: Researchers previously reported finding fewer than 140 million unique TCR beta sequences from about 179 million T cells. Study-level points and caveats: Later analysis placed DRB1 highest and HLA-C lowest in TCR association rates, which differed by HLA locus.

The table lists this clone with a count of one. Its cognate antigen is unknown. The sample has other DNA sequences that encode this CDR3 too. The ends were cut back, 0 bases at V and 6 bases at J, with 7 bases in the middle. Germline CDR1 reads SGHRS; CDR2 reads YFSETQ. This CDR3 spans 12 amino acids. Both 60 Vbeta primers and 13 Jbeta primers went into the PCR. Clones were read by immunoSEQ multiplex PCR, and TCRdb kept only the in-frame ones, dropping some. In the table there are under 130,000 clones, over 65% of which are singletons. This TCR was recovered from a female donor in good health and CMV-seropositive. Sequenced sample: PBMCs. The J gene is TRBJ2-7, the V gene TRBV5-1; D gene unclear. CDR3 DNA sequence: TGCGCCAGCAGCTTGGGTGGAGTCGAGCAGTACTTC. Translated, it gives CASSLGGVEQYF.